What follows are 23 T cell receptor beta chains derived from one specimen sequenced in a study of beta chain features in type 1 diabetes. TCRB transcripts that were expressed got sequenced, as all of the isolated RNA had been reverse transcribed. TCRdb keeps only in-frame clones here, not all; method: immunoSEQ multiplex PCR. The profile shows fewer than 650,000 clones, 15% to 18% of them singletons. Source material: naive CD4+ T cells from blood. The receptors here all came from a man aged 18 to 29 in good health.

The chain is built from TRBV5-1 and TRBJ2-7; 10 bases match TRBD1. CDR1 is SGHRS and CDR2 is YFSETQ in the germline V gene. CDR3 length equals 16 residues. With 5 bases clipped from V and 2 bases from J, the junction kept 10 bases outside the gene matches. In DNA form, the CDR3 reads TGCGCCAGCAGTGAGTGGCCGGGACAGGGGACCTACGAGCAGTACTTC. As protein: CASSEWPGQGTYEQYF.

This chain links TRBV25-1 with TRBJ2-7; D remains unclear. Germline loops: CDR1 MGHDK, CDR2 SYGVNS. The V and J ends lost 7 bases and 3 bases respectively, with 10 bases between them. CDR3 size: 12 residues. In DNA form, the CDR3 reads TGTGCCAGCATAGGCAGCCACTACGAGCAGTACTTC. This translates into CASIGSHYEQYF.

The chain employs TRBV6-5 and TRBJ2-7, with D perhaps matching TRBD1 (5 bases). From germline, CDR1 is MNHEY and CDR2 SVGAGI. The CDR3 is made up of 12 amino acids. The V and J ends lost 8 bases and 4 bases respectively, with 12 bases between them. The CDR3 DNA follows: TGTGCCAGCGCTGGGGCCCTATACGAGCAGTACTTC. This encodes CASAGALYEQYF.

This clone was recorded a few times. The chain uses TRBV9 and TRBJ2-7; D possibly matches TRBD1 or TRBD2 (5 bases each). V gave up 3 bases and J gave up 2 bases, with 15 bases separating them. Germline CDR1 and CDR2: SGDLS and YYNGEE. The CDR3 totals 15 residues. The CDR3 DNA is TGTGCCAGCAGCGCGCAGCTTGAGGGACCCTACGAGCAGTACTTC. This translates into CASSAQLEGPYEQYF.

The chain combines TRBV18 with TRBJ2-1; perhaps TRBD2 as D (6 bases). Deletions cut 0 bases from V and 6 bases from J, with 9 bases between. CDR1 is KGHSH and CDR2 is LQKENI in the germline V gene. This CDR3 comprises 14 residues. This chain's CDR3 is CASSPPSGVNEQFF. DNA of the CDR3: TGTGCCAGCTCACCACCGTCGGGAGTCAATGAGCAGTTCTTC.

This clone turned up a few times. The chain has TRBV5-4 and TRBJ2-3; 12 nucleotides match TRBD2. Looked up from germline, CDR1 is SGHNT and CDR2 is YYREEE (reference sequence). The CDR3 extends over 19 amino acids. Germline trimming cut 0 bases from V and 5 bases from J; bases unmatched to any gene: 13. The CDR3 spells CASSLVSSGGAGLKDTQYF. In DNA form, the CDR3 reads TGTGCCAGCAGCTTGGTCTCTAGCGGGGGGGCCGGTTTGAAAGATACGCAGTATTTT.

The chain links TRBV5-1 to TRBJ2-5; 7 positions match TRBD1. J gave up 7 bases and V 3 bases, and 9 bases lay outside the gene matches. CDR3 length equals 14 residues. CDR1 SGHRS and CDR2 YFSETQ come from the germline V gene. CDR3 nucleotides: TGCGCCAGCAGCTCCGGACAGGCCCCCATGACCCAGTACTTC. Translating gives CASSSGQAPMTQYF.

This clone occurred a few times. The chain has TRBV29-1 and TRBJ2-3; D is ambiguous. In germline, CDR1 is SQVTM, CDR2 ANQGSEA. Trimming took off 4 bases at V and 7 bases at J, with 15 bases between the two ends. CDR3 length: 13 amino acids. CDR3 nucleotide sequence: TGCAGCGTTGCAGCAGGAGTATACAATACGCAGTATTTT. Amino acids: CSVAAGVYNTQYF.

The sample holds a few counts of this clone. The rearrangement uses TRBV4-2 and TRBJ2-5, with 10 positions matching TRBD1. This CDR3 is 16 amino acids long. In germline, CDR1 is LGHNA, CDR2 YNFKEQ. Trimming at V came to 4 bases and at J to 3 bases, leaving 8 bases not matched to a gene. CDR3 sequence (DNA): TGTGCCAGCAGCCGGACCGGGACAGGGGTTAAAGAGACCCAGTACTTC. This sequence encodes CASSRTGTGVKETQYF.

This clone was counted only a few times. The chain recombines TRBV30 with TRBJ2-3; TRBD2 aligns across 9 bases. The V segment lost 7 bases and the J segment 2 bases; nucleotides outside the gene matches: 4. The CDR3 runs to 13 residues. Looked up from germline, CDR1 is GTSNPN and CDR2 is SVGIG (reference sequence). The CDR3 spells CAYQGLATDTQYF. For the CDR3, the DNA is TGTGCCTACCAGGGACTAGCCACAGATACGCAGTATTTT.

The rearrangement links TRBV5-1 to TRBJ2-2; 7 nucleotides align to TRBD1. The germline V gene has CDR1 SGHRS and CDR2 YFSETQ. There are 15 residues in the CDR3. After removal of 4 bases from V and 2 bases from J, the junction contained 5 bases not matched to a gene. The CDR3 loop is CASSIGDSNTGELFF. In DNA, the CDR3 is TGCGCCAGCAGCATCGGGGACAGTAACACCGGGGAGCTGTTTTTT. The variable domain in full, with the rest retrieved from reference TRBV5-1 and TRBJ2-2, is KAGVTQTPRYLIKTRGQQVTLSCSPISGHRSVSWYQQTPGQGLQFLFEYFSETQRNKGNFPGRFSGRQFSNSRSEMNVSTLELGDSALYLCASSIGDSNTGELFFGEGSRLTVL.

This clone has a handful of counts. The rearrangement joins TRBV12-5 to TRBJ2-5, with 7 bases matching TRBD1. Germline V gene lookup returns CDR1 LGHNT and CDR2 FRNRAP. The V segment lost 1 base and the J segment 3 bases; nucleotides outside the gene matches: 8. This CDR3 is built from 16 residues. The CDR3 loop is CASGLAYRGTKETQYF. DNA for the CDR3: TGTGCTAGTGGTTTGGCCTACAGGGGCACCAAAGAGACCCAGTACTTC.

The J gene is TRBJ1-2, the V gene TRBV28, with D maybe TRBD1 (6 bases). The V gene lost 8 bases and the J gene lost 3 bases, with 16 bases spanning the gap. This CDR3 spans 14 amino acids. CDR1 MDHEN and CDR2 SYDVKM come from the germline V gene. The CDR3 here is CASATSPGDYGYTF. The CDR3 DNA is TGTGCCAGCGCTACCTCGCCAGGGGACTATGGCTACACCTTC.

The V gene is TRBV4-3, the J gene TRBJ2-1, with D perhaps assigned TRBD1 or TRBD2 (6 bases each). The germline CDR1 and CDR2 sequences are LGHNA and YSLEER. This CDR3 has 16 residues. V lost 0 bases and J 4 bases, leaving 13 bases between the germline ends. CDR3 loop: CASSQEGGTPYNEQFF. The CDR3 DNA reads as TGCGCCAGCAGCCAAGAAGGGGGGACACCTTACAATGAGCAGTTCTTC.

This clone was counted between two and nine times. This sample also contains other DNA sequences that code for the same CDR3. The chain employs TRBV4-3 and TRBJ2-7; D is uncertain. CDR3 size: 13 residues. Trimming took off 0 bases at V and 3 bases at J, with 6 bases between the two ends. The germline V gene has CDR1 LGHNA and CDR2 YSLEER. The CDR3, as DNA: TGCGCCAGCAGCCAAGATAAAGGCTACGAGCAGTACTTC. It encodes CASSQDKGYEQYF.

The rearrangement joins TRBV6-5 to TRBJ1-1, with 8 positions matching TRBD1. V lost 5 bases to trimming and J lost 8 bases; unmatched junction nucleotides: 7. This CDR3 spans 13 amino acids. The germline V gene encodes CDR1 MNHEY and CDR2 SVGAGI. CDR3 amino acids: CASSTPGTGEAFF. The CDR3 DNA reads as TGTGCCAGCAGTACCCCCGGGACAGGCGAAGCTTTCTTT.

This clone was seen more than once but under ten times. CDR3 in amino acids: CASSPGSNNQPQHF. The CDR3 DNA is TGTGCCAGCAGCCCTGGGTCCAATAATCAGCCCCAGCATTTT. V and J are TRBV4-2 and TRBJ1-5; D remains ambiguous. Trimming removed 4 bases at V and 4 bases at J, with 11 bases between. The CDR3 sequence is 14 residues long. The germline V gene has CDR1 LGHNA and CDR2 YNFKEQ.

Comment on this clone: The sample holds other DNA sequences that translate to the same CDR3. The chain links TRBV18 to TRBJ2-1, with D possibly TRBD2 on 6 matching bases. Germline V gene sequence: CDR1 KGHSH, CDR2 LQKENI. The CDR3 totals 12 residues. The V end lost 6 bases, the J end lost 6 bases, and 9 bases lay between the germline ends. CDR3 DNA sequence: TGTGCCAGCTCCGGGGACTCCAATGAGCAGTTCTTC. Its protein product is CASSGDSNEQFF.

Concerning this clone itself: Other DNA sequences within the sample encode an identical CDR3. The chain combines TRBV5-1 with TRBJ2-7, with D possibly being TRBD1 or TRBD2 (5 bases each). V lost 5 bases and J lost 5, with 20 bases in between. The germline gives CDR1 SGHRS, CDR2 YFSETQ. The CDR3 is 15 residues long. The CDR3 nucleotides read TGCGCCAGCAGGGTGGGGCAGGGACCTACTGACGAGCAGTACTTC. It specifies CASRVGQGPTDEQYF.

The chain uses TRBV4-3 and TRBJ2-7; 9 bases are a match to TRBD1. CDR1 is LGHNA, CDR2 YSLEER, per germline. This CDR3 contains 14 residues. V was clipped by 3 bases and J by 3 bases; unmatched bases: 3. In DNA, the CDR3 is TGCGCCAGCAGCCAGCGACAGGGGGGCTACGAGCAGTACTTC. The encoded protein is CASSQRQGGYEQYF.

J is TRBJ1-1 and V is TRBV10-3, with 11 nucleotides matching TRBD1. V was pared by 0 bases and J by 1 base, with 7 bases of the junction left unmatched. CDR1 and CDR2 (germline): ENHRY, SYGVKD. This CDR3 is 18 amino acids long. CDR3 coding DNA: TGTGCCATCAGTGAGTCCGGACAGGGGGCTTCGGGGAACACTGAAGCTTTCTTT. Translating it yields CAISESGQGASGNTEAFF.

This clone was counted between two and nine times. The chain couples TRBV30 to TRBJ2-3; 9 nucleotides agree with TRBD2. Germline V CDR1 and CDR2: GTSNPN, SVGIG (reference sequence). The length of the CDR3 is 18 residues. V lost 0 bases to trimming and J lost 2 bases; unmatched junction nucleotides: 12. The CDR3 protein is CAWSVVAGARRDTDTQYF. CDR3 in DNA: TGTGCCTGGAGTGTTGTAGCGGGGGCCCGAAGAGACACAGATACGCAGTATTTT.

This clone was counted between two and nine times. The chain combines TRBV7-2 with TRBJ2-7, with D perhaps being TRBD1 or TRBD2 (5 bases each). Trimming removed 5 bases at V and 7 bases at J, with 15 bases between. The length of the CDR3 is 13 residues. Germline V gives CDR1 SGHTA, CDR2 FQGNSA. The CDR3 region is CASSAGALREQYF. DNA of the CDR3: TGTGCCAGCAGCGCCGGGGCGTTACGAGAGCAGTACTTC.